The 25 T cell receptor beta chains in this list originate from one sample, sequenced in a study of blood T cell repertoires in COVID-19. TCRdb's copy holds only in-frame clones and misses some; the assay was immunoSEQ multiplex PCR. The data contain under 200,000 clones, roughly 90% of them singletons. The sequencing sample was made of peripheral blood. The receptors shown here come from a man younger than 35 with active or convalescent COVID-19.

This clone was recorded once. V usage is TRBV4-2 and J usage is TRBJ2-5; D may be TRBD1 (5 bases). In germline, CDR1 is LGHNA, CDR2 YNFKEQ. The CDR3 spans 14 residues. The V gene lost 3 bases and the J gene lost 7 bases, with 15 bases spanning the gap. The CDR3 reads CASSQEPSQGTQYF. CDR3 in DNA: TGTGCCAGCAGCCAGGAGCCCTCCCAGGGGACCCAGTACTTC.

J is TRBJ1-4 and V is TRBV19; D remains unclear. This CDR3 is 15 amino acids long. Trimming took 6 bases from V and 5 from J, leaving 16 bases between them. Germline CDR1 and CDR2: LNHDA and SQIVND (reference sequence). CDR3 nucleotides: TGTGCCAGTAGCAATCTCGTCAGGAGGAATGAAAAACTGTTTTTT. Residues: CASSNLVRRNEKLFF. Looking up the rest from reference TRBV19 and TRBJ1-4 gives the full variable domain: DGGITQSPKYLFRKEGQNVTLSCEQNLNHDAMYWYRQDPGQGLRLIYYSQIVNDFQKGDIAEGYSVSREKKESFPLTVTSAQKNPTAFYLCASSNLVRRNEKLFFGSGTQLSVL.

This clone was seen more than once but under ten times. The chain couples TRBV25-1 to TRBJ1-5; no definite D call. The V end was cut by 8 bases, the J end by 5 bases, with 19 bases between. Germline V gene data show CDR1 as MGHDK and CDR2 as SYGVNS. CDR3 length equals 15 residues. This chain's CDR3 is CASPNRRQRDQPQHF. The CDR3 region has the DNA TGTGCCAGCCCCAATCGGAGGCAGCGGGATCAGCCCCAGCATTTT.

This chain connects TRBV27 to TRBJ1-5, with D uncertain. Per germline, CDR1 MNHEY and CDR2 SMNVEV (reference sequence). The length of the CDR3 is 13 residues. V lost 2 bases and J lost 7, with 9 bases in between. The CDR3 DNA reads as TGTGCCAGCAGTTTAGGCCGTTGGCAGCCCCAGCATTTT. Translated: CASSLGRWQPQHF.

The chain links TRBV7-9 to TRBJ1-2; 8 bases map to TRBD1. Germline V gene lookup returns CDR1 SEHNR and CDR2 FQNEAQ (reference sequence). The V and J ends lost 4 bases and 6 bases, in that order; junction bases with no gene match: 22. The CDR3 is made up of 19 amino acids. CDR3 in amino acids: CASSSGRGEPRGLTDGYTF. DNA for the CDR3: TGTGCCAGCAGCTCGGGACGAGGCGAACCCAGGGGGCTTACGGATGGCTACACCTTC.

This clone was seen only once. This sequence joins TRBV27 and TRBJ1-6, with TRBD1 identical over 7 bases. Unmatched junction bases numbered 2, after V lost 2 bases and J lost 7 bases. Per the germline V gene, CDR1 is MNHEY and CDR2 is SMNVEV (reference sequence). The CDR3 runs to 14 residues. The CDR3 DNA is TGTGCCAGCAGTTTACCGGGACAGAATTCACCCCTCCACTTT. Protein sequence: CASSLPGQNSPLHF.

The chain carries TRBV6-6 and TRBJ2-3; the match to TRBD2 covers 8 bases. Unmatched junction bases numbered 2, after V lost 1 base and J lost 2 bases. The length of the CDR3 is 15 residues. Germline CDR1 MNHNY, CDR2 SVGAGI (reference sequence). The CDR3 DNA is TGTGCCAGCAGTTACTACGGGAGGGCCACAGATACGCAGTATTTT. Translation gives CASSYYGRATDTQYF.

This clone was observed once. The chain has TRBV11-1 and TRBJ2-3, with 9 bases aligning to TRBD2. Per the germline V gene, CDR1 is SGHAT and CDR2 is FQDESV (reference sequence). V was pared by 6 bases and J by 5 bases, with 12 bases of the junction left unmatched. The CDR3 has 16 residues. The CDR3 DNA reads TGTGCCAGCAGTCACCCGGGCGGGGGGGCCAAAGATACGCAGTATTTT. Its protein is CASSHPGGGAKDTQYF.

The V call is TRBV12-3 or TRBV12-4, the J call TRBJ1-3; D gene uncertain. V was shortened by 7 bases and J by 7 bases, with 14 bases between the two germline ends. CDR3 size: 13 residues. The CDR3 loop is CASTKTHENTIYF. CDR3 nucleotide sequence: TGTGCCAGCACCAAAACCCACGAGAACACCATATATTTT.

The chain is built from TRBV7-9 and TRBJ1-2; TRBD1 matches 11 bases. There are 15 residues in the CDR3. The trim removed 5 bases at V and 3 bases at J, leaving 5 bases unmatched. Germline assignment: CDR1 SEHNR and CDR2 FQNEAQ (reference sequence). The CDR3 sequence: CASSPGQGAYYGYTF. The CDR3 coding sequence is TGTGCCAGCAGCCCTGGACAGGGGGCGTACTATGGCTACACCTTC.

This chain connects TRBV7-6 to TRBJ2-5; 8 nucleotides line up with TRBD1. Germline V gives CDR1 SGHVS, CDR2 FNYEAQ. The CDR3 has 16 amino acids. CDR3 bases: TGTGACGTCGTCCCCCCCGACAGGACAGGGTTGGGGACCCAGTACTTC. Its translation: CDVVPPDRTGLGTQYF.

CDR3 loop: CASSATLLAWQTQYF. For the CDR3, the DNA is TGTGCCAGCAGTGCCACACTACTAGCGTGGCAGACCCAGTACTTC. The chain recombines TRBV2 with TRBJ2-5; TRBD2 aligns across 7 bases. CDR3 size: 15 residues. Trimming cost V 4 bases and J 6 bases; bases outside gene matches: 11. CDR1 is SNHLY, CDR2 FYNNEI, per germline.

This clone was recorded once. The CDR3 nucleotides are TGTGCCAGCAGCCAAGGGACAGGGTTTCCTAGCACAGATACGCAGTATTTT. This gives the protein CASSQGTGFPSTDTQYF. V and J are TRBV3-1 (or the pseudogene TRBV3-2) and TRBJ2-3, with TRBD1 matching 8 bases. Losses at the gene ends were 1 base for V and 0 bases for J; bases not matched to a gene: 6. The germline CDR1 and CDR2 sequences are LGHDT and YNNKEL (reference sequence). CDR3 length equals 17 residues.

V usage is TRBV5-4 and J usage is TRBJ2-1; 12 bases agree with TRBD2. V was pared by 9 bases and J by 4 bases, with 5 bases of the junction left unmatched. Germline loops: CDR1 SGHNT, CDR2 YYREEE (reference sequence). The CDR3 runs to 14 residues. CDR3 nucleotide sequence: TGTGCCATCAGGCTAGCGGGAGGGTACAATGAGCAGTTCTTC. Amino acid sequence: CAIRLAGGYNEQFF.

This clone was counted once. CDR3 sequence reads: CASSESSLLAVPNVEQFF. The CDR3 bases are TGCGCCAGCAGTGAGTCGAGTCTACTAGCGGTACCCAATGTTGAGCAGTTCTTC. The chain has TRBV10-2 and TRBJ2-1; 8 nucleotides line up with TRBD2. The CDR3 spans 18 residues. CDR1 WSHSY and CDR2 SAAADI come from the germline V gene. The J segment lost 9 bases and the V segment lost 0 bases, leaving 16 bases of the junction unmatched.

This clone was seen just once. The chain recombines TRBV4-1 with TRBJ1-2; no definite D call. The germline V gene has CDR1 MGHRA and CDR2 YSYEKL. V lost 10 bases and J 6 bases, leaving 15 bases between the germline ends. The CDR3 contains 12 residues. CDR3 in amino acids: CATFEGSHGYTF. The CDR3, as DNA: TGCGCCACATTCGAGGGCTCCCATGGCTACACCTTC.

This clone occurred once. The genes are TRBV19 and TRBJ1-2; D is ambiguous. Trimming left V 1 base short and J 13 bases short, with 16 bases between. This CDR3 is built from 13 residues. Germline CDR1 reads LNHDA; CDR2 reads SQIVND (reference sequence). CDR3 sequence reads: CASSIGGGPALTF. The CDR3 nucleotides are TGTGCCAGTAGTATAGGGGGAGGTCCCGCTCTCACCTTC.

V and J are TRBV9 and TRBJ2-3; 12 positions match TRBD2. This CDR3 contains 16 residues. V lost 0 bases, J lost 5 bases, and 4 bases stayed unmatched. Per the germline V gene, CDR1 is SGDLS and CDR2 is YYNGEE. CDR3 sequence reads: CASSVGLAGVLDTQYF. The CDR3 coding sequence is TGTGCCAGCAGCGTAGGACTAGCGGGAGTATTAGATACGCAGTATTTT. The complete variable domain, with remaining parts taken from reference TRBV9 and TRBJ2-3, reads DSGVTQTPKHLITATGQRVTLRCSPRSGDLSVYWYQQSLDQGLQFLIQYYNGEERAKGNILERFSAQQFPDLHSELNLSSLELGDSALYFCASSVGLAGVLDTQYFGPGTRLTVL.

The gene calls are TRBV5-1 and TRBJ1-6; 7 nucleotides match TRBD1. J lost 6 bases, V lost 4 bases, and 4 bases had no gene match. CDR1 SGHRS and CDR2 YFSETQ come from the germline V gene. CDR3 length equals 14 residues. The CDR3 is CASSPGDSNSPLHF. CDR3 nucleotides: TGCGCCAGCAGCCCAGGGGACAGTAATTCACCCCTCCACTTT.

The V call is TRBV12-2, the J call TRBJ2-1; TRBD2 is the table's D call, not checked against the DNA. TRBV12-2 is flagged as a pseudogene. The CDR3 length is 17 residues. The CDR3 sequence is CASRLLLCGRVGNEQFF. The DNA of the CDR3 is TGTGCAAGTCGCTTACTCCTTTGCGGGAGGGTTGGGAATGAGCAGTTCTTC.

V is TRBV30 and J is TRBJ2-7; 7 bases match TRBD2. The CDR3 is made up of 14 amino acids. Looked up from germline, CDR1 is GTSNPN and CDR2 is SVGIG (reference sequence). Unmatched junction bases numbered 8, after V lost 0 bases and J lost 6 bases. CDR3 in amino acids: CAWSVLLGEGEQYF. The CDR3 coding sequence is TGTGCCTGGAGTGTACTCTTGGGGGAGGGCGAGCAGTACTTC. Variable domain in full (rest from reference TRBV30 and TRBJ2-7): SQTIHQWPATLVQPVGSPLSLECTVEGTSNPNLYWYRQAAGRGLQLLFYSVGIGQISSEVPQNLSASRPQDRQFILSSKKLLLSDSGFYLCAWSVLLGEGEQYFGPGTRLTVT.

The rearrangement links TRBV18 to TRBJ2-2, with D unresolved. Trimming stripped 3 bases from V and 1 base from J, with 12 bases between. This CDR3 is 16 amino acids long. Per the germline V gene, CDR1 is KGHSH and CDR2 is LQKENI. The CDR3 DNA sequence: TGTGCCAGCTCACCGCAACAGTTACAGAACACCGGGGAGCTGTTTTTT. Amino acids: CASSPQQLQNTGELFF.

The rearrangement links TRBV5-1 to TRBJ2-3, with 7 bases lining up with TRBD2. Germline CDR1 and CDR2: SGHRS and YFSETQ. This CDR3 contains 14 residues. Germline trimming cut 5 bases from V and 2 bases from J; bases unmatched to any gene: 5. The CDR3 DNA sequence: TGCGCCAGCAGTATGGGAGGGCCCACAGATACGCAGTATTTT. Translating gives CASSMGGPTDTQYF.

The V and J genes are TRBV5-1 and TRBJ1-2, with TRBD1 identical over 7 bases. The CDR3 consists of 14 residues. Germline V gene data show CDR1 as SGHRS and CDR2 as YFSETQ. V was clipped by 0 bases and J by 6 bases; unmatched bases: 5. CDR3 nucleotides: TGCGCCAGCAGCTTGGAGGGGGCGCAGGATGGCTACACCTTC. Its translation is CASSLEGAQDGYTF. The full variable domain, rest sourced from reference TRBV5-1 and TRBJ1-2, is KAGVTQTPRYLIKTRGQQVTLSCSPISGHRSVSWYQQTPGQGLQFLFEYFSETQRNKGNFPGRFSGRQFSNSRSEMNVSTLELGDSALYLCASSLEGAQDGYTFGSGTRLTVV.

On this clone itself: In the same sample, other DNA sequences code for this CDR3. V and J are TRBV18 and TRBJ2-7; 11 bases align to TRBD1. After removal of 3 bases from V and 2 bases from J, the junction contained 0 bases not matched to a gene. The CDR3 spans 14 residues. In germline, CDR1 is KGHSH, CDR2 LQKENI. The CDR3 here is CASSPGQGAYEQYF. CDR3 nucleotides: TGTGCCAGCTCACCGGGACAGGGGGCCTACGAGCAGTACTTC. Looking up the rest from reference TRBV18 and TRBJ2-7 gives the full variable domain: NAGVMQNPRHLVRRRGQEARLRCSPMKGHSHVYWYRQLPEEGLKFMVYLQKENIIDESGMPKERFSAEFPKEGPSILRIQQVVRGDSAAYFCASSPGQGAYEQYFGPGTRLTVT.